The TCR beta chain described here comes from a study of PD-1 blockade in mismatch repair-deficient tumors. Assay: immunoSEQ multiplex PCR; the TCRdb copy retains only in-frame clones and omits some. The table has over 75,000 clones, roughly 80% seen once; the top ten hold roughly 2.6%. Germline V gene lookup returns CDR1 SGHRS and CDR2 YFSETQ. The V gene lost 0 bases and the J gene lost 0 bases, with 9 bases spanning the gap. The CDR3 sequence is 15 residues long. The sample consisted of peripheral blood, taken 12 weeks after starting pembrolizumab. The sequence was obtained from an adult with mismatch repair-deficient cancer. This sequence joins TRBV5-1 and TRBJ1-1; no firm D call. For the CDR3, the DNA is TGCGCCAGCAGCTTGGGAGCGGGGATGAACACTGAAGCTTTCTTT. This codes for CASSLGAGMNTEAFF.